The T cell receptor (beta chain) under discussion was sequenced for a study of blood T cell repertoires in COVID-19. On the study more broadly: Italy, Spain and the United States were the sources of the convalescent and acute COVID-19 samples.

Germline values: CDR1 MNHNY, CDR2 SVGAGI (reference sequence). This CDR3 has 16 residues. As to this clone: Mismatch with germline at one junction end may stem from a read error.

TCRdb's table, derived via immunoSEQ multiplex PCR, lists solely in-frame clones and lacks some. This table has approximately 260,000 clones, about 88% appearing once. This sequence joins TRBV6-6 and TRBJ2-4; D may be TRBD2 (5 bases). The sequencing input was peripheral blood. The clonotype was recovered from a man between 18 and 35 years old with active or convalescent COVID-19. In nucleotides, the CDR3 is TGTGCCAGCAGCTGGGGTCCGGGAATAGCCAAAAGCATTCAGTACTTC. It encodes CASSWGPGIAKSIQYF.